This TCR beta chain was captured by sequencing in a study of cytomegalovirus exposure and HLA in healthy donors. Primers: 60 Vbeta forward and 13 Jbeta reverse. Generated by immunoSEQ multiplex PCR, the TCRdb table keeps only in-frame clones and is missing some. The table has 35,000 to 50,000 clones, 50% to 75% seen once. The table lists this clone with a few counts. From germline, CDR1 is MDHEN and CDR2 SYDVKM. The CDR3 has 14 amino acids. Trimming cost V 8 bases and J 4 bases; bases outside gene matches: 8. The source of this sequence is a human donor in good health. Material: PBMCs. The chain uses TRBV28 and TRBJ2-5; 9 positions match TRBD2. CDR3 protein: CASGTLAGAETQYF. The CDR3 DNA reads as TGTGCCAGCGGAACCTTAGCGGGGGCAGAGACCCAGTACTTC.